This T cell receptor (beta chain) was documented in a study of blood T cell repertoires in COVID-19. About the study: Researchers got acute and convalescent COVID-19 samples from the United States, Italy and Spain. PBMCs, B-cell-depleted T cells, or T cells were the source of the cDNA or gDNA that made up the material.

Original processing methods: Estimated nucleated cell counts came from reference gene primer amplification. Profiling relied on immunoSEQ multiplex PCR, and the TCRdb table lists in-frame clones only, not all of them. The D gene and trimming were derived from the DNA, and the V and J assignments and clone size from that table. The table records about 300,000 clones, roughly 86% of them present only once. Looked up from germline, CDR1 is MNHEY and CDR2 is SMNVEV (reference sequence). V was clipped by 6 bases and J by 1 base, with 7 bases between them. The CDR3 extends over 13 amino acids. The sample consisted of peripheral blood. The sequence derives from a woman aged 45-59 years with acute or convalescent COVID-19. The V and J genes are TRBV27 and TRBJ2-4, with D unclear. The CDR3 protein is CASRGAAKNIQYF. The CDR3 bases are TGTGCCAGCAGGGGCGCGGCCAAAAACATTCAGTACTTC.